This T cell receptor beta chain appears in the sequencing data of a study of beta chain features in type 1 diabetes. Since all of the isolated RNA was reverse transcribed, expressed TCRB transcripts were what got sequenced. The data were produced by immunoSEQ multiplex PCR, yet TCRdb's version contains in-frame clones alone and is incomplete. The profile shows about 170,000 clones, less than 9.5% of them singletons. As concerns this clone: Antigen specificity is unknown.

Broader study findings: Type 1 diabetes patients showed fewer insertions and more deletions at VDJ junctions. All four CD4+ subsets of Type 1 diabetes patients contained TCRB CDR3s that were moderately but significantly shorter.

With 0 bases clipped from V and 8 bases from J, the junction kept 8 bases outside the gene matches. CDR1 is SGHNT and CDR2 is YYREEE in the germline V gene (reference sequence). CDR3 size: 16 residues. The V and J genes are TRBV5-4 and TRBJ1-1; 12 nucleotides line up with TRBD1. Sample: central memory CD4+ T cells from blood. This clonotype was sampled from a woman between 40 and 50 years old with type 1 diabetes. The CDR3 spells CASSLGFGTGGLEAFF. CDR3 bases: TGTGCCAGCAGCTTGGGATTCGGGACAGGGGGCCTCGAAGCTTTCTTT.